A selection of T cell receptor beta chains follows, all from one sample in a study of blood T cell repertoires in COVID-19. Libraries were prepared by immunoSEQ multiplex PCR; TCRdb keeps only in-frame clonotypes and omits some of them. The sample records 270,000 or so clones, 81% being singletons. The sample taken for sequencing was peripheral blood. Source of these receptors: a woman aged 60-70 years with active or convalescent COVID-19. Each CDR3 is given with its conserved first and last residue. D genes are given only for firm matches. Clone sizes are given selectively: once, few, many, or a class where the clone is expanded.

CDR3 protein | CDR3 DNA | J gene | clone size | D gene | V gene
CASSPFVAGGNEQFF | TGTGCCAGCTCACCATTTGTGGCCGGGGGTAATGAGCAGTTCTTC | TRBJ2-1 | - | - | TRBV18
CASSSRDGGPRSTEAFF | TGTGCCAGCAGCTCGCGGGACGGCGGACCGAGGAGCACTGAAGCTTTCTTT | TRBJ1-1 | few | - | TRBV11-2
CASSVAAGGRETQYF | TGTGCCAGCAGCGTAGCAGCGGGGGGGCGCGAGACCCAGTACTTC | TRBJ2-5 | - | TRBD2 | TRBV9
CASRSGTGSQPQHF | TGTGCCAGCAGGTCCGGGACAGGGAGTCAGCCCCAGCATTTT | TRBJ1-5 | - | TRBD1 | TRBV6-5
CASSQGGRKLTRGSYEQYF | TGCGCCAGCAGCCAAGGAGGGCGGAAACTCACTCGAGGGTCCTACGAGCAGTACTTC | TRBJ2-7 | - | - | TRBV4-1
CASSPPGQRETQYF | TGTGCCAGCTCACCACCCGGACAGAGGGAGACCCAGTACTTC | TRBJ2-5 | once | - | TRBV18
CGELAGDEQFF | TGTGGAGAACTAGCGGGGGATGAGCAGTTCTTC | TRBJ2-1 | - | TRBD2 | TRBV2
CASSLRGLAEAFF | TGTGCCAGCAGCTTGAGGGGGTTGGCTGAAGCTTTCTTT | TRBJ1-1 | - | - | TRBV5-5
CASSLSSPGTGPTSLSF | TGTGCCAGCAGCTTATCCTCCCCCGGGACAGGGCCCACTAGTTTGTCCTTC | TRBJ2-7 | - | TRBD1 | TRBV7-3
CASRDRGQGYEQYF | TGCGCCAGCAGGGACAGGGGGCAAGGCTACGAGCAGTACTTC | TRBJ2-7 | - | TRBD1 | TRBV5-1
CASSQDERGGNEQFF | TGCGCCAGCAGCCAAGATGAGCGGGGGGGCAATGAGCAGTTCTTC | TRBJ2-1 | few | TRBD2 | TRBV4-1
CASSAGDRNYGYTF | TGCGCCAGCAGCGCCGGGGACAGAAACTATGGCTACACCTTC | TRBJ1-2 | few | TRBD1 | TRBV5-1
CASSLGVSSNEKLFF | TGTGCCAGCAGCTTGGGCGTCTCTTCTAATGAAAAACTGTTTTTT | TRBJ1-4 | - | - | TRBV5-6
CASSQERNGYTF | TGTGCCAGCAGCCAAGAGAGGAATGGCTACACCTTC | TRBJ1-2 | - | - | TRBV4-2
CASSEDRLIYGYTF | TGTGCCAGCAGTGAGGACAGGCTTATCTATGGCTACACCTTC | TRBJ1-2 | - | TRBD1 | TRBV2
CASSLGEIQGAWIEKLFF | TGTGCCAGCAGCTTAGGAGAGATACAGGGGGCGTGGATTGAAAAACTGTTTTTT | TRBJ1-4 | - | TRBD1 | TRBV7-9
CATSPRTAGRSYNEQFF | TGTGCCACCAGCCCCCGCACCGCGGGAAGGTCCTACAATGAGCAGTTCTTC | TRBJ2-1 | few | - | TRBV15
CASSFPSGETQYF | TGTGCCAGCAGCTTCCCTAGCGGTGAGACCCAGTACTTC | TRBJ2-5 | once | TRBD2 | TRBV5-6
CASSKDRVPHPDEQYF | TGTGCCAGCAGTAAAGACAGGGTCCCTCACCCCGACGAGCAGTACTTC | TRBJ2-7 | - | TRBD1 | TRBV6-1
CASSQAGQVRDTQYF | TGCGCCAGCAGCCAAGCCGGACAGGTCCGAGATACGCAGTATTTT | TRBJ2-3 | - | TRBD1 | TRBV4-1
CASSVLAATNNEQFF | TGTGCCAGCAGCGTTCTAGCGGCGACGAACAATGAGCAGTTCTTC | TRBJ2-1 | - | TRBD2 | TRBV9
CASSRGGWDETQYF | TGTGCCAGCAGCCGCGGGGGGTGGGACGAGACCCAGTACTTC | TRBJ2-5 | - | TRBD2 | TRBV6-5
CASSLAGTGVLTF | TGTGCCAGCAGCTTAGCGGGGACAGGCGTCCTGACTTTC | TRBJ2-6 | - | TRBD1 | TRBV7-8
CASSQVRGDGYTF | TGCGCCAGCAGCCAAGTCCGAGGAGATGGCTACACCTTC | TRBJ1-2 | - | - | TRBV4-3
CASSIGGGVDEQYF | TGTGCCAGTAGTATAGGCGGGGGAGTTGACGAGCAGTACTTC | TRBJ2-7 | - | TRBD2 | TRBV19
CASSWGTGSTDTQYF | TGCGCCAGCAGCTGGGGGACAGGGAGCACAGATACGCAGTATTTT | TRBJ2-3 | - | TRBD1 | TRBV5-1
CASSQAGENTEAFF | TGTGCCAGCAGCCAAGCCGGGGAGAACACTGAAGCTTTCTTT | TRBJ1-1 | - | - | TRBV4-2
CASSFGQGPNSPLHF | TGTGCCAGCAGCTTCGGACAGGGCCCCAATTCACCCCTCCACTTT | TRBJ1-6 | - | TRBD1 | TRBV7-8
CASSPLTGYEQYF | TGTGCCAGCAGCCCTCTAACAGGGTACGAGCAGTACTTC | TRBJ2-7 | few | - | TRBV3-1/TRBV3-2
CASVGSMAWPYNEQFF | TGTGCCAGCGTCGGGTCGATGGCATGGCCCTACAATGAGCAGTTCTTC | TRBJ2-1 | - | - | TRBV7-6
CASSYLGQAYGYTF | TGTGCCAGCAGTTACCTCGGACAGGCCTATGGCTACACCTTC | TRBJ1-2 | - | TRBD1 | TRBV6-5
CASSARTGLQETQYF | TGTGCCAGCAGCGCCCGGACAGGGTTACAAGAGACCCAGTACTTC | TRBJ2-5 | - | TRBD1 | TRBV7-9
CASSQGAARGGYTF | TGTGCCAGCAGCCAGGGGGCGGCCCGTGGTGGCTACACCTTC | TRBJ1-2 | - | - | TRBV3-1/TRBV3-2
CASSYSSEQFF | TGTGCCAGCAGCTACAGCTCTGAGCAGTTCTTC | TRBJ2-1 | few | - | TRBV2
CASTPSPRLEQYF | TGTGCCAGCACGCCCTCTCCGAGGTTGGAGCAGTACTTC | TRBJ2-7 | once | - | TRBV2
CASSQINYGYTF | TGTGCCAGCAGCCAGATAAACTATGGCTACACCTTC | TRBJ1-2 | - | - | TRBV7-2
CASSLTQGQGRTQYF | TGTGCCAGCAGCTTAACACAGGGGCAAGGTAGAACGCAGTATTTT | TRBJ2-3 | - | TRBD1 | TRBV7-2
CASSLGGQGKEKLFF | TGTGCCAGCAGTTTAGGTGGCCAGGGAAAGGAAAAACTGTTTTTT | TRBJ1-4 | - | - | TRBV28
CASSLRGREKLFF | TGTGCCAGCTCTCTTAGGGGGCGAGAAAAACTGTTTTTT | TRBJ1-4 | - | TRBD1 | TRBV18
CASSPRAGYNRETQYF | TGTGCCAGCAGCCCGAGAGCGGGATACAACCGAGAGACCCAGTACTTC | TRBJ2-5 | - | TRBD2 | TRBV3-1/TRBV3-2
CASSQVHSGANVLTF | TGTGCCAGCAGCCAAGTCCACTCTGGGGCCAACGTCCTGACTTTC | TRBJ2-6 | - | - | TRBV3-1/TRBV3-2
CASSPGQGMREQYF | TGTGCCAGCTCACCGGGACAGGGGATGAGGGAGCAGTACTTC | TRBJ2-7 | - | TRBD1 | TRBV18
CASSERFFGTSQGEQYF | TGCGCCAGCAGCGAACGGTTCTTCGGGACTAGTCAAGGCGAGCAGTACTTC | TRBJ2-7 | - | TRBD2 | TRBV5-1
CASSLERGSTDTQYF | TGCGCCAGCAGCTTGGAACGGGGAAGCACAGATACGCAGTATTTT | TRBJ2-3 | - | - | TRBV5-1
CASTGLPEKLFF | TGTGCGTCTACAGGGCTCCCCGAAAAACTGTTTTTT | TRBJ1-4 | - | - | TRBV6-6
CASSAPDSYEQYF | TGCGCCAGCAGCGCACCGGACAGCTACGAGCAGTACTTC | TRBJ2-7 | - | - | TRBV5-1
CASSPSPLTGGPYNEQFF | TGTGCCAGCAGCCCCTCACCGCTGACGGGGGGGCCCTACAATGAGCAGTTCTTC | TRBJ2-1 | - | - | TRBV21-1
CASSSVGSNQPQHF | TGTGCCAGCAGCTCCGTCGGTTCCAATCAGCCCCAGCATTTT | TRBJ1-5 | - | - | TRBV27
CASSFSPASGGELFF | TGTGCCAGCAGCTTTTCCCCAGCGTCGGGCGGGGAGCTGTTTTTT | TRBJ2-2 | - | - | TRBV5-4
CASSPAGGTEAFF | TGTGCCAGCAGCCCGGCGGGGGGCACTGAAGCTTTCTTT | TRBJ1-1 | - | - | TRBV7-9
CASSLILYSGANVLTF | TGTGCCAGCAGCTTAATCCTCTACTCTGGGGCCAACGTCCTGACTTTC | TRBJ2-6 | - | - | TRBV7-3
CASSGASGGADTQYF | TGTGCCAGCAGTGGGGCTAGCGGGGGGGCGGATACGCAGTATTTT | TRBJ2-3 | - | TRBD2 | TRBV2
CASSDGIATNEKLFF | TGCGCCAGCAGCGACGGGATTGCAACTAATGAAAAACTGTTTTTT | TRBJ1-4 | - | - | TRBV5-1
CASRMDRASTDTQYF | TGTGCCAGCAGAATGGACAGGGCCTCCACAGATACGCAGTATTTT | TRBJ2-3 | - | TRBD1 | TRBV6-5
CASSQSKETQYF | TGTGCCAGCAGCCAATCTAAAGAGACCCAGTACTTC | TRBJ2-5 | - | - | TRBV7-8